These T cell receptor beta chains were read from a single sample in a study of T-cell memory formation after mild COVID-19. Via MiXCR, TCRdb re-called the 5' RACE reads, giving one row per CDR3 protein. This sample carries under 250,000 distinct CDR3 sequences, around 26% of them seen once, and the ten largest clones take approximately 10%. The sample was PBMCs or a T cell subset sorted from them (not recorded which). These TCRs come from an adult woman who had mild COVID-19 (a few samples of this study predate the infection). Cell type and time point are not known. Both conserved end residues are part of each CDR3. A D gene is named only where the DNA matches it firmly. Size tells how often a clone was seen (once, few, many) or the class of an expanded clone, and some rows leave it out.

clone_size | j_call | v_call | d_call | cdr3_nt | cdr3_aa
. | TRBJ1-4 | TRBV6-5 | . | TGTGCCAGCAGGCCGGGTTCAACTAATGAAAAACTGTTTTTT | CASRPGSTNEKLFF
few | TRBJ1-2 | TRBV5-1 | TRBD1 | TGCGCCAGCAGCCCGGGTCTCCGGGACAGGGATAGCTATGGCTACACCTTC | CASSPGLRDRDSYGYTF
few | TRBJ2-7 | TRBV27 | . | TGTGCCAGCAGTCTTAACGGGGTCTACGAGCAGTACTTC | CASSLNGVYEQYF
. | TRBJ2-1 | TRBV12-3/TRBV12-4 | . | TGTGCCAGCAGAAGGACGTCCAATGAGCAGTTCTTC | CASRRTSNEQFF
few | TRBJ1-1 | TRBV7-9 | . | TGTGCCAGCAGCTCTTACGTGGGGGATGTGAACACTGAAGCTTTCTTT | CASSSYVGDVNTEAFF
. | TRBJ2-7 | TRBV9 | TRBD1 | TGTGCCAGCAGCGCCGGGACAGGGGCTAGGAACGAGCAGTACTTC | CASSAGTGARNEQYF
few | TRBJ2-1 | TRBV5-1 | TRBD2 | TGCGCCAGCAGCTTTCTGACTAGCGGAAACTCCAATGAGCAGTTCTTC | CASSFLTSGNSNEQFF
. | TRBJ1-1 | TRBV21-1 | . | TGTGCCAGCAGGGAAAAAAGGGGTGAAGCTTTCTTT | CASREKRGEAFF
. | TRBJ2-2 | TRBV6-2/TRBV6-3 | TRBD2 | TGTGCCAGCAGTTATCGGACTAGCGGGTTTCCCGGGGAGCTGTTTTTT | CASSYRTSGFPGELFF
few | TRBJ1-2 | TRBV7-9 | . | TGTGCCAGCAGCTTAGGGGGGACGCGACCCAAGGGCTACACCTTC | CASSLGGTRPKGYTF
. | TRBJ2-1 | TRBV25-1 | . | TGTGCCAGCAGTGAATGGAGGGCCCAAGGAGATGAGCAGTTCTTC | CASSEWRAQGDEQFF
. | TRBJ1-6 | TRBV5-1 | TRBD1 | TGCGCCAGCAGCCCGAGGACAGGGGCTAATAATTCACCCCTCCACTTT | CASSPRTGANNSPLHF
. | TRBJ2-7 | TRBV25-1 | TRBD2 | TGTGCCAGCAGTGAGAGCGGGAGGGAGACCTACGAGCAGTACTTC | CASSESGRETYEQYF
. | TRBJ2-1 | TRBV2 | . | TGTGCCAGCACTCCACTAGGCGATGAGCAGTTCTTC | CASTPLGDEQFF
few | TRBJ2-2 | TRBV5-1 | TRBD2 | TGCGCCAGCAGCTTGACAGCGGGGGTTCTTTGGACCGGGGAGCTGTTTTTT | CASSLTAGVLWTGELFF
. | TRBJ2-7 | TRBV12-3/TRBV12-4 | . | TGTGCCAGCAGTTTATTAGGGGAGCGCGAGCAGTACTTC | CASSLLGEREQYF
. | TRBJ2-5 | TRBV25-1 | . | TGTGCCAGCAGTGTCCAAGAGACCCAGTACTTC | CASSVQETQYF
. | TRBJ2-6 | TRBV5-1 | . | TGCGCCAGCTTAAACTCTGGGGCCAACGTCCTGACTTTC | CASLNSGANVLTF
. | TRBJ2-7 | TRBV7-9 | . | TGTGCCAGCAGCTTAGTAGTTCCAGAAGAGCAGTACTTC | CASSLVVPEEQYF
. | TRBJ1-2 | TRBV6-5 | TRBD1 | TGTGCCAGCAGACAAAGGGACAGCTATGGCTACACCTTC | CASRQRDSYGYTF
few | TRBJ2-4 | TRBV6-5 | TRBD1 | TGTGCCAGCAGTAACGGACAGGGTCTAGCCAAAAACATTCAGTACTTC | CASSNGQGLAKNIQYF
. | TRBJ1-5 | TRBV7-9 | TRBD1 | TGTGCCAGCAGCTTTTGGACAGGGGGCGAAAGGAATCAGCCCCAGCATTTT | CASSFWTGGERNQPQHF
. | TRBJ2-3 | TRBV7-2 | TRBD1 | TGTGCCAGCAGCCCCCGGACAGGGGGTGTCTCAGATACGCAGTATTTT | CASSPRTGGVSDTQYF
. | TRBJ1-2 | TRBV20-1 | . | TGCAGTGCTAGAGATCCGGGAGGGGTAACATATGGCTACACCTTC | CSARDPGGVTYGYTF
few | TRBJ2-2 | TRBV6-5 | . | TGTGCCAGCGGTGCAAGTAGGTCCGGGGAGCTGTTTTTT | CASGASRSGELFF
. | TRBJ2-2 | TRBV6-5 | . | TGTGCCAGCAGCCCTGGGGGTCCGAACACCGGGGAGCTGTTTTTT | CASSPGGPNTGELFF
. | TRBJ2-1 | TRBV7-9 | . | TGTGCCAGCAGCTCCCCACATGAGCAGTTCTTC | CASSSPHEQFF
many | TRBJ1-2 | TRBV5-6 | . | TGTGCCAGCAGCCCCACAGGCTATGGCTACACCTTC | CASSPTGYGYTF
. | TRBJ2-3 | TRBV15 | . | TGTGCCACCAGCAGAGATGGGAGAGATACGCAGTATTTT | CATSRDGRDTQYF
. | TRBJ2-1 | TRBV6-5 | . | TGTGCCAGCAGTTACATTGGGGCGACCTACAATGAGCAGTTCTTC | CASSYIGATYNEQFF
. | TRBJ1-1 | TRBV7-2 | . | TGTGCCAGCCTCCGGACCAAGAACACTGAAGCTTTCTTT | CASLRTKNTEAFF
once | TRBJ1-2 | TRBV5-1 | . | TGCGCCAGCAGCTTGCAGGATTCTAACTATGGCTACACCTTC | CASSLQDSNYGYTF
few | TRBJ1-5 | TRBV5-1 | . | TGCGCCAGCAGCATCGGGGACACTGCTAGCAATCAGCCCCAGCATTTT | CASSIGDTASNQPQHF
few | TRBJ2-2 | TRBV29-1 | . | TGCAGCGTCAAAAGAGGGGGGAGCGGGGAGCTGTTTTTT | CSVKRGGSGELFF
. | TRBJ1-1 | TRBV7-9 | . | TGTGCCAGCAGCTTAGGGACAACAGGCCCTGAAGCTTTCTTT | CASSLGTTGPEAFF